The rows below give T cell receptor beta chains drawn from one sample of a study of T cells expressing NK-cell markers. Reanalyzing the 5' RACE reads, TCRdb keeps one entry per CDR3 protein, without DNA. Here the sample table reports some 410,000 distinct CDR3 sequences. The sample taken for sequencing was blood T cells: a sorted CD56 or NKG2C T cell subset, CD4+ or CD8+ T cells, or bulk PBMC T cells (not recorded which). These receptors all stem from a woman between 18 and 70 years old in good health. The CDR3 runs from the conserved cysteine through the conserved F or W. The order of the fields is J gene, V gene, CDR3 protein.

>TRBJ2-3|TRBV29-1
CSVLIGGRGDTQYF
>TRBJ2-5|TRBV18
CASSPFPRGLEGETQYF
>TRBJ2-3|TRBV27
CASSSRARSTDTQYF
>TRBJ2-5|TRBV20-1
CSAPGLQETQYF
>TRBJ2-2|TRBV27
CASLPRPSVANTGELFF
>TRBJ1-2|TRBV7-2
CASTLEAGPYGYTF
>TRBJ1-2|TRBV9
CASSKGQIYGYTF
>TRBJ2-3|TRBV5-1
CASSPEGTSTDTQYF
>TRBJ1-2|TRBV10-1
CASSGGTYGYTF
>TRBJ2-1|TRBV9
CASSVAPSNEQFF
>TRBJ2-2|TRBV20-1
CSAREGSNTGELFF
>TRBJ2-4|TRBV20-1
CSGYGAKNIQYF
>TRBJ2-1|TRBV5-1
CASSLPSGSSYNEQFF
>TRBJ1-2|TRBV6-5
CASSYSSLRGYTF
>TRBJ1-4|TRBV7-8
CASSLASGAGKLFF
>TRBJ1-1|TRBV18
CASSGRGNTEAFF
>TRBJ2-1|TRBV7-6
CASQDRIYNEQFF
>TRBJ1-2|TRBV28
CASSFSGGSYGYTF
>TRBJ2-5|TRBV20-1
CSPRTSGRKGETQYF
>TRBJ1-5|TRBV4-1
CASSQVQGGGQPQHF
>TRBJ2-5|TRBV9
CASSGGGRGLYQETQYF
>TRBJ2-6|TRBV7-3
CASSPRLRAPGANVLTF
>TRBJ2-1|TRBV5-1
CASTLGLAGGEQFF
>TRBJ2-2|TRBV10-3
CAISDSGNTGELFF
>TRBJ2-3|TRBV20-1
CSALDRSTDTQYF
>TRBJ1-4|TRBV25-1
CASSESGGGEKLFF
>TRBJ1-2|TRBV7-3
CASSLPGRDHGYTF
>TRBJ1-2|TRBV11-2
CASSFPGYGANYGYTF
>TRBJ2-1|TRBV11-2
CASSLDGLLGLGYNEQFF
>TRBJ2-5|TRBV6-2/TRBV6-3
CASSYNDRGEGETQYF
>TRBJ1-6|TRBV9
CASSSRLVNSPLHF
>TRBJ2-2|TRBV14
CASSLLDSHTGELFF
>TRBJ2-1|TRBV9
CASSVDAEAYNEQFF